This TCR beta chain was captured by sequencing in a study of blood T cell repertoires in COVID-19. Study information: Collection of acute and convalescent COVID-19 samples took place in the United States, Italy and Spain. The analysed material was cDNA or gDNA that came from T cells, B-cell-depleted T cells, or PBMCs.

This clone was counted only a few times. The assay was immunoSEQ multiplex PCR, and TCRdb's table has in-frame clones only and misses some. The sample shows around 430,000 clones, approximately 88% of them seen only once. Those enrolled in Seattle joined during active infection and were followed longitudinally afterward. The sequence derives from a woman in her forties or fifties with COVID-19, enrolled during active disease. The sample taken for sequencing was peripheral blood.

CDR3 bases: TGTGCCAGCAGTTACTCGAGGCAGACGGGGAGTTACGAGCAGTACTTC. This encodes CASSYSRQTGSYEQYF. The rearrangement links TRBV6-5 to TRBJ2-7; D is possibly TRBD2 (5 bases). CDR3 length equals 16 residues. The V gene lost 0 bases and the J gene lost 4 bases, with 16 bases spanning the gap. Germline V gene data show CDR1 as MNHEY and CDR2 as SVGAGI.